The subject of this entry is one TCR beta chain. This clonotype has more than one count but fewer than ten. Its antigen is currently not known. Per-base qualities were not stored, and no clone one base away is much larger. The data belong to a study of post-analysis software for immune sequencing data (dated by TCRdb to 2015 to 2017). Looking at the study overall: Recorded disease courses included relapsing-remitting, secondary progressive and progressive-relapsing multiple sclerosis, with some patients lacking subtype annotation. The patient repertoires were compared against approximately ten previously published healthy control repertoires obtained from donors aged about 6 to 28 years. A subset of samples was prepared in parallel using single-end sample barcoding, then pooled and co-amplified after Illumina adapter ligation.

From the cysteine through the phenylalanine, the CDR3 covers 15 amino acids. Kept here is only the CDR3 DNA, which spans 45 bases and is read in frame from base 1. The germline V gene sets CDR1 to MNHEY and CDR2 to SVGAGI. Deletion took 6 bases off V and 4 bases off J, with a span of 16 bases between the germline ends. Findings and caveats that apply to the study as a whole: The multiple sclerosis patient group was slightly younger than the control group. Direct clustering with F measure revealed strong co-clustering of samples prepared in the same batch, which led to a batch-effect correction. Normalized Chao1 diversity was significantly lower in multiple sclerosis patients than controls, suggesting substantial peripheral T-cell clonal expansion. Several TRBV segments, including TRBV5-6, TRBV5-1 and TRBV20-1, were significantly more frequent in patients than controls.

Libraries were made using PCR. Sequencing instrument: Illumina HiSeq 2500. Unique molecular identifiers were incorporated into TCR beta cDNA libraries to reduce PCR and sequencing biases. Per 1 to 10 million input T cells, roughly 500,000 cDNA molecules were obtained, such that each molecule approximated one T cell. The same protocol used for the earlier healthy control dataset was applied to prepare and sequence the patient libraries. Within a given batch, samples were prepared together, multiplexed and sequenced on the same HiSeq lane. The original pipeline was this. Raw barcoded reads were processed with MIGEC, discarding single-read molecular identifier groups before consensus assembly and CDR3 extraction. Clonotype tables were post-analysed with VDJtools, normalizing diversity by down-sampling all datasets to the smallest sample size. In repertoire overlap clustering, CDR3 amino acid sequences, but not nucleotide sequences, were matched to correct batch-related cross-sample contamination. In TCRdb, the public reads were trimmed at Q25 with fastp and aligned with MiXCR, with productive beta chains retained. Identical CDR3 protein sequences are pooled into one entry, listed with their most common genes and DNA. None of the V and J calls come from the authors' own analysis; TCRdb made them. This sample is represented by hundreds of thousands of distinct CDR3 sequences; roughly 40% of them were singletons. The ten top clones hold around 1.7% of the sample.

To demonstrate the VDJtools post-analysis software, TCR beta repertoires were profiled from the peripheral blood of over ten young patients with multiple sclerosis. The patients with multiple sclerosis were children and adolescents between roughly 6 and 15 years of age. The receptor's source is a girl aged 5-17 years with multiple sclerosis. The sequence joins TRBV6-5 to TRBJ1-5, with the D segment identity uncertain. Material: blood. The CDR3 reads CASSQSSSLNQPQHF. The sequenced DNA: TGTGCCAGCAGCCAAAGTTCCAGTCTAAATCAGCCCCAGCATTTT.